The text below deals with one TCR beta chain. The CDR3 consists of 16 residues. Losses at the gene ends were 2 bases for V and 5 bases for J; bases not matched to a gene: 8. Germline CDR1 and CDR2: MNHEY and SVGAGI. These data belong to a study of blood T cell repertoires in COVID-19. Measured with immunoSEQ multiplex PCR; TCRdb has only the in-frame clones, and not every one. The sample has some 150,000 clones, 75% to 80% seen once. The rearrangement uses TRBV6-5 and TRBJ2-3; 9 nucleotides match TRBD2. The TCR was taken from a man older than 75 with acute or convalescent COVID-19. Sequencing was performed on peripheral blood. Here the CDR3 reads CASSYGRGGQGDTQYF. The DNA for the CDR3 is TGTGCCAGCAGTTACGGGCGGGGGGGCCAGGGAGATACGCAGTATTTT.